These T cell receptor beta chains were read from a single sample in a study of T-cell reconstitution after alpha-beta-depleted transplantation in children. TCRdb re-called the PCR reads with MiXCR, one entry per CDR3 protein. This sample yields a few hundred thousand distinct CDR3 sequences, of which 9.7% are seen a single time; about 5% belongs to the top ten. The sample consisted of PBMCs from the stem cell graft donor, taken from the stem cell graft. The source of these receptors is a human donor who donated a stem cell graft to a child with SCID. Each CDR3 is given with its conserved first and last residue. Fields, in order: J gene, D gene, V gene, clone size, CDR3 protein, CDR3 DNA. D genes are given only for firm matches. The listing skips clone size in some rows; elsewhere it reads once, few, many or a size class.

j_call: TRBJ1-1; d_call: TRBD1; v_call: TRBV9; clone_size: many; cdr3_aa: CASSLYDRANTEAFF; cdr3_nt: TGTGCCAGCAGCCTCTATGACAGGGCGAACACTGAAGCTTTCTTT
j_call: TRBJ2-7; d_call: NA; v_call: TRBV20-1; clone_size: many; cdr3_aa: CSALTGFYEQYF; cdr3_nt: TGCAGTGCTCTCACAGGGTTCTACGAGCAGTACTTC
j_call: TRBJ1-1; d_call: NA; v_call: TRBV20-1; clone_size: many; cdr3_aa: CSAQSGRDTEAFF; cdr3_nt: TGCAGTGCCCAGTCGGGGCGGGACACTGAAGCTTTCTTT
j_call: TRBJ2-7; d_call: NA; v_call: TRBV20-1; clone_size: many; cdr3_aa: CSAVGPIFGSYEQYF; cdr3_nt: TGCAGTGCAGTAGGACCGATCTTCGGGAGCTACGAGCAGTACTTC
j_call: TRBJ2-5; d_call: NA; v_call: TRBV20-1; clone_size: many; cdr3_aa: CSARARGPFLQTQYF; cdr3_nt: TGCAGTGCTAGAGCTAGGGGACCCTTCCTGCAGACCCAGTACTTC
j_call: TRBJ2-3; d_call: TRBD1; v_call: TRBV7-6; clone_size: few; cdr3_aa: CASSPQGAVTDTQYF; cdr3_nt: TGTGCCAGCAGCCCCCAGGGGGCTGTGACAGATACGCAGTATTTT
j_call: TRBJ2-7; d_call: NA; v_call: TRBV27; clone_size: many; cdr3_aa: CASSLKYGGYEQYF; cdr3_nt: TGTGCCAGCAGTTTAAAGTACGGGGGCTACGAGCAGTACTTC
j_call: TRBJ2-3; d_call: NA; v_call: TRBV20-1; clone_size: many; cdr3_aa: CSARDRAWVADTQYF; cdr3_nt: TGCAGTGCTAGAGATCGGGCTTGGGTTGCAGATACGCAGTATTTT
j_call: TRBJ2-3; d_call: NA; v_call: TRBV18; clone_size: many; cdr3_aa: CASSPRPLSTDTQYF; cdr3_nt: TGTGCCAGCTCACCACGGCCCCTTAGCACAGATACGCAGTATTTT
j_call: TRBJ1-2; d_call: NA; v_call: TRBV19; clone_size: few; cdr3_aa: CASSTLAGTYGYTF; cdr3_nt: TGTGCCAGTAGTACCTTGGCAGGAACCTATGGCTACACCTTC
j_call: TRBJ2-7; d_call: NA; v_call: TRBV30; clone_size: many; cdr3_aa: CAWRKREQGRFDYEQYF; cdr3_nt: TGTGCCTGGAGAAAGAGGGAACAGGGCCGTTTCGACTACGAGCAGTACTTC
j_call: TRBJ1-1; d_call: NA; v_call: TRBV20-1; clone_size: many; cdr3_aa: CSAAWDASPAEAFF; cdr3_nt: TGCAGTGCTGCCTGGGACGCAAGTCCGGCTGAAGCTTTCTTT
j_call: TRBJ2-5; d_call: NA; v_call: TRBV7-8; clone_size: many; cdr3_aa: CASSLAQVYQETQYF; cdr3_nt: TGTGCCAGCAGCTTAGCGCAAGTGTACCAAGAGACCCAGTACTTC
j_call: TRBJ2-1; d_call: NA; v_call: TRBV7-8; clone_size: many; cdr3_aa: CASSLVRFPGEYNEQFF; cdr3_nt: TGTGCCAGCAGCTTGGTCAGGTTCCCGGGGGAATACAATGAGCAGTTCTTC
j_call: TRBJ2-1; d_call: TRBD2; v_call: TRBV14; clone_size: many; cdr3_aa: CASSLYGGVNEQFF; cdr3_nt: TGTGCCAGCAGCCTCTACGGGGGGGTCAATGAGCAGTTCTTC
j_call: TRBJ2-3; d_call: NA; v_call: TRBV5-1; clone_size: few; cdr3_aa: CASSLDGSDTQYF; cdr3_nt: TGCGCCAGCAGCTTGGATGGATCTGATACGCAGTATTTT
j_call: TRBJ2-3; d_call: TRBD2; v_call: TRBV20-1; clone_size: many; cdr3_aa: CSVPPGGLATDTQYF; cdr3_nt: TGCAGTGTTCCCCCGGGGGGACTAGCAACAGATACGCAGTATTTT
j_call: TRBJ2-7; d_call: TRBD2; v_call: TRBV4-3; clone_size: many; cdr3_aa: CASSQDPTSGRAYEQYF; cdr3_nt: TGCGCCAGCAGCCAAGATCCGACTAGCGGGCGAGCCTACGAGCAGTACTTC
j_call: TRBJ2-1; d_call: TRBD2; v_call: TRBV18; clone_size: NA; cdr3_aa: CASSLIAGSYNEQFF; cdr3_nt: TGTGCCAGCTCCCTAATAGCGGGGTCCTACAATGAGCAGTTCTTC
j_call: TRBJ1-3; d_call: TRBD1; v_call: TRBV7-2; clone_size: many; cdr3_aa: CASSLGTGGRNTIYF; cdr3_nt: TGTGCCAGCAGCTTAGGAACAGGGGGCCGAAACACCATATATTTT
j_call: TRBJ2-7; d_call: TRBD1; v_call: TRBV6-1; clone_size: many; cdr3_aa: CASRAKTGVLSEQYF; cdr3_nt: TGTGCCAGCAGGGCCAAGACAGGGGTGTTGAGCGAGCAGTACTTC
j_call: TRBJ2-3; d_call: TRBD2; v_call: TRBV5-1; clone_size: many; cdr3_aa: CASSRTSSTDTQYF; cdr3_nt: TGCGCCAGCAGCCGGACTAGTTCCACAGATACGCAGTATTTT
j_call: TRBJ2-2; d_call: TRBD2; v_call: TRBV20-1; clone_size: many; cdr3_aa: CSASIAGDDTGELFF; cdr3_nt: TGCAGTGCTAGTATAGCGGGGGACGACACCGGGGAGCTGTTTTTT
j_call: TRBJ1-1; d_call: TRBD1; v_call: TRBV5-1; clone_size: many; cdr3_aa: CASSLDDRGFSTTEAFF; cdr3_nt: TGCGCCAGCAGCTTGGACGACAGGGGTTTTTCGACAACTGAAGCTTTCTTT
j_call: TRBJ1-6; d_call: NA; v_call: TRBV2; clone_size: many; cdr3_aa: CASRPEGDNSPLHF; cdr3_nt: TGTGCCAGCAGGCCCGAAGGGGATAATTCACCCCTCCACTTT
j_call: TRBJ2-7; d_call: NA; v_call: TRBV3-1; clone_size: many; cdr3_aa: CASSPSWDPHSTQYF; cdr3_nt: TGTGCCAGCAGCCCGTCCTGGGACCCACATAGCACGCAGTACTTC
j_call: TRBJ2-3; d_call: TRBD1; v_call: TRBV5-1; clone_size: many; cdr3_aa: CASSILGTASTDTQYF; cdr3_nt: TGCGCCAGCAGCATACTCGGGACAGCAAGCACAGATACGCAGTATTTT